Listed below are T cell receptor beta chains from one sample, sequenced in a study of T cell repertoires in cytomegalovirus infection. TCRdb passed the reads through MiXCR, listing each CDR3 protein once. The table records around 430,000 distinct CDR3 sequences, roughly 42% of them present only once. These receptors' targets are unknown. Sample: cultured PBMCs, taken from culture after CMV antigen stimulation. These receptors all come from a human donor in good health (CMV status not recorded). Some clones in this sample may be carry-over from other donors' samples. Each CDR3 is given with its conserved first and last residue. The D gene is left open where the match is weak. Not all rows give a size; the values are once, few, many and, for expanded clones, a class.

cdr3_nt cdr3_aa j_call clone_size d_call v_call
TGTGCCAGCAGCAACCCGGGACAGGGACCAAGGCACGGGGAGCTGTTTTTT CASSNPGQGPRHGELFF TRBJ2-2 few TRBD1 TRBV7-2
TGTGCTAGTGGTTTGACCGGGACTTACTACGAGCAGTACTTC CASGLTGTYYEQYF TRBJ2-7 - - TRBV12-5
TGTGCCAGCAGGCCGGCTTTATTAGAAAAACTGTTTTTT CASRPALLEKLFF TRBJ1-4 few - TRBV2
TGTGCCAGCAGCGATGGACTAGCGGGGGCCTACAATGAGCAGTTCTTC CASSDGLAGAYNEQFF TRBJ2-1 few TRBD2 TRBV11-2
TGTGCCAGCAGCTCCTTCTACGAGCAGTACTTC CASSSFYEQYF TRBJ2-7 many - TRBV7-2
TGTGCCATCAGCGGGGGAGGCACTGAAGCTTTCTTT CAISGGGTEAFF TRBJ1-1 - - TRBV10-3
TGTGCCAGCAGCTTATCGGGAATTTTGCACAATGAGCAGTTCTTC CASSLSGILHNEQFF TRBJ2-1 - - TRBV7-9
TGTGCCAGCACCCCACCCGGACAGGGCATGCTTGAGCAGTTCTTC CASTPPGQGMLEQFF TRBJ2-1 few TRBD1 TRBV12-3/TRBV12-4
TGTGCCATCAGTGAGTTAGGAACAGGGGCCTATGGCTACACCTTC CAISELGTGAYGYTF TRBJ1-2 - TRBD1 TRBV10-3
TGTGCCAGTGGGGCACAGGGTGTTGCCGGGGAGCTGTTTTTT CASGAQGVAGELFF TRBJ2-2 - - TRBV12-3/TRBV12-4
TGTGCCAGCAGTTATGGACGGGAGATAGTCTACGAGCAGTACTTC CASSYGREIVYEQYF TRBJ2-7 - - TRBV7-2
TGTGCCAGCAGGGAAGGGAGCTCCTACAATGAGCAGTTCTTC CASREGSSYNEQFF TRBJ2-1 few - TRBV7-2
TGTGCCAGCAGTAGGGGGGCGCAGTACGAGCAGTACTTC CASSRGAQYEQYF TRBJ2-7 - - TRBV27
TGTGCCAGTGGGACTAGCGGGGGCCCCTACGAGCAGTACTTC CASGTSGGPYEQYF TRBJ2-7 - TRBD2 TRBV19
TGTGCCAGCAGCTTAGCGAGGGTCTCTGGAAACACCATATATTTT CASSLARVSGNTIYF TRBJ1-3 few - TRBV7-8
TGTGCCAGCAGCAACGTCGGGACAGACTATGGCTACACCTTC CASSNVGTDYGYTF TRBJ1-2 few TRBD1 TRBV7-2
TGTGCCAGCAGTTCCAGGACTAGCGGGTACCAAGAGACCCAGTACTTC CASSSRTSGYQETQYF TRBJ2-5 - TRBD2 TRBV7-9
TGCGCCAGCAGCGCAGACCGATACACCGGGGAGCTGTTTTTT CASSADRYTGELFF TRBJ2-2 - - TRBV4-1
TGTGCCAGCAGCCAGACAGGACCCGGACAGACCCAGTACTTC CASSQTGPGQTQYF TRBJ2-5 - - TRBV11-2
TGCGCCAGCAGCCAAGATCCGCCCAGGGGGCGGCGGGAAAAACTGTTTTTT CASSQDPPRGRREKLFF TRBJ1-4 - TRBD1 TRBV4-1
TGTGCCAGCAGGGACGGAGGCACAGATACGCAGTATTTT CASRDGGTDTQYF TRBJ2-3 once - TRBV6-5
TGTGCCAGCAGCTTAGGTGGACTAGCGGGGGGGTATGAGCAGTTCTTC CASSLGGLAGGYEQFF TRBJ2-1 - TRBD2 TRBV11-3
TGTGCCAGCCTCATGGGGAGTAACTATGGCTACACCTTC CASLMGSNYGYTF TRBJ1-2 - - TRBV12-3/TRBV12-4
TGTGCCAGCAGGAGGGGAATCTCCTATAATTCACCCCTCCACTTT CASRRGISYNSPLHF TRBJ1-6 - - TRBV6-1
TGTGCCAGCAGCACTAGTCAGAGCTCCTACAATGAGCAGTTCTTC CASSTSQSSYNEQFF TRBJ2-1 few - TRBV7-6
TGTGCCAGCAGGATGGGGGAGAGGCCGTTACAGACCCAGTACTTC CASRMGERPLQTQYF TRBJ2-5 - - TRBV6-8
TGTGCCACGGACGACGGATTTCCTTCCTACGAGCAGTACTTC CATDDGFPSYEQYF TRBJ2-7 - - TRBV28
TGTGCCAGCAGTGTCTTCAGCTCCTACAATGAGCAGTTCTTC CASSVFSSYNEQFF TRBJ2-1 - - TRBV7-6
TGCGCCAGCAGCCAAGAGCGTCTAGCCTCAGGGGGAGATACGCAGTATTTT CASSQERLASGGDTQYF TRBJ2-3 few TRBD1 TRBV4-1
TGTGCCATCCGGACTAGCGGGGGGAGCAAAGAGACCCAGTACTTC CAIRTSGGSKETQYF TRBJ2-5 few TRBD2 TRBV6-1
TGCAGTGCTGAAGCCCCGGGGGGGGGAGCTCTCAATTACAATGAGCAGTTCTTC CSAEAPGGGALNYNEQFF TRBJ2-1 - TRBD2 TRBV20-1
TGTGCCAGCAGCCGGGCGGGGGGGTACAATGAGCAGTTCTTC CASSRAGGYNEQFF TRBJ2-1 many TRBD2 TRBV7-2
TGTGCCAGCAGCGTTAGCCCACAGGGGACTGAGGAGACCCAGTACTTC CASSVSPQGTEETQYF TRBJ2-5 - - TRBV7-6
TGTGCCAGCAGCTCCGGACTAGCGGGGCTCTATACGCAGTATTTT CASSSGLAGLYTQYF TRBJ2-3 - TRBD2 TRBV11-2
TGTGCCAGCAGCTTGATCTACAGGGCGAATCACTACGAGCAGTACTTC CASSLIYRANHYEQYF TRBJ2-7 few - TRBV7-6
TGCAGTGCTGTCCGACCCACCGACACAGATACGCAGTATTTT CSAVRPTDTDTQYF TRBJ2-3 few - TRBV20-1
TGTGCCAGCAGTTACTTCGCAGCGGTATCGAATGGCTACACCTTC CASSYFAAVSNGYTF TRBJ1-2 few - TRBV6-2/TRBV6-3
TGTGCCAGCAGTTTCGGGGTTATTGACTATGGCTACACCTTC CASSFGVIDYGYTF TRBJ1-2 - - TRBV12-3/TRBV12-4
TGTGCCAGTAGTAGGCCAAACAATGAGCAGTTCTTC CASSRPNNEQFF TRBJ2-1 few - TRBV27
TGTGCTAGTGGTCGCGCCGGCCGGGAAGAGACCCAGTACTTC CASGRAGREETQYF TRBJ2-5 - - TRBV12-5
TGTGCTAGTGGTTTGGTAAAAGACGGGACAGCGGGAACAGATACGCAGTATTTT CASGLVKDGTAGTDTQYF TRBJ2-3 few - TRBV12-5
TGTGCCAGCAGCTTAGAGAGTGGCATAAGCAATCAGCCCCAGCATTTT CASSLESGISNQPQHF TRBJ1-5 few - TRBV7-2
TGCAGTGTCCACCGGGGACTAGCGGGAGGGACGTCAGCAGATACGCAGTATTTT CSVHRGLAGGTSADTQYF TRBJ2-3 - TRBD2 TRBV20-1
TGTGCCAGCAGTCGGGACAGGGTAGGATACGAGCAGTACTTC CASSRDRVGYEQYF TRBJ2-7 many TRBD1 TRBV6-1
TGTGCCAGCAGTTTCGGAGGTCGCGACACAGATACGCAGTATTTT CASSFGGRDTDTQYF TRBJ2-3 - - TRBV12-3/TRBV12-4
TGTGCCAGCAGCTTCTCCCGAATGGGGGCCAACGTCCTGACTTTC CASSFSRMGANVLTF TRBJ2-6 few - TRBV7-9
TGTGCCAGTAGCCGACCGGGACAGGGGAATCAGCCCCAGCATTTT CASSRPGQGNQPQHF TRBJ1-5 once TRBD1 TRBV19
TGTGCCAGCAGCTTCATGGGGGCAGATACGCAGTATTTT CASSFMGADTQYF TRBJ2-3 - - TRBV11-2
TGTGCCAGCAGCCCGCGGACTAGCGGATACAATGAGCAGTTCTTC CASSPRTSGYNEQFF TRBJ2-1 many TRBD2 TRBV7-2
TGTGCCAGCAGCCCGATGGGACTCGTAATCACGACAGATACGCAGTATTTT CASSPMGLVITTDTQYF TRBJ2-3 many - TRBV7-2
TGCAGCGTTGAAGGCAGGGCATCATTTTGGGATACGCAGTATTTT CSVEGRASFWDTQYF TRBJ2-3 - - TRBV29-1
TGCGCCAGCTCGGTCCTCGCCGGGGAGCTGTTTTTT CASSVLAGELFF TRBJ2-2 - - TRBV5-1
TGTGCCAGCAGTTACCGCCCCGGTGCCGATCGGGAGCAGTTCTTC CASSYRPGADREQFF TRBJ2-1 few - TRBV6-1
TGTGCCAGCGGCAAACGGGGGCTTATACAAGAGACCCAGTACTTC CASGKRGLIQETQYF TRBJ2-5 - - TRBV27
TGTGCCAGCAGTCCCAGCTGGACTAGCGGGAGACTTTCCTACGAGCAGTACTTC CASSPSWTSGRLSYEQYF TRBJ2-7 - TRBD2 TRBV6-2/TRBV6-3
TGTGCCAGCGCCTCCGATCGGGGCATATTCTACAATGAGCAGTTCTTC CASASDRGIFYNEQFF TRBJ2-1 - - TRBV7-6
TGCGCCAGCAGCCCTAAGGGTGGGGGAGTCGTAAGTCATGAGCAGTTCTTC CASSPKGGGVVSHEQFF TRBJ2-1 - - TRBV4-1
TGTGCCAGCAGGGCCGGCGCGGATACGCAGTATTTT CASRAGADTQYF TRBJ2-3 - - TRBV7-2